This T cell receptor beta chain came from a study of blood T cell repertoires in COVID-19. Clones were sequenced by immunoSEQ multiplex PCR, and TCRdb holds only the in-frame ones, with some missing. The sample lists 120,000 or so clones; 65% to 90% were seen once. The ends lost 2 bases at V and 4 bases at J; junction bases unmatched: 6. The V gene's germline CDR1 is SGDLS and CDR2 YYNGEE. The CDR3 has 15 residues. The sample taken for sequencing was peripheral blood. The TCR sequence derives from a human donor in a cohort sampled during active COVID-19. The chain uses TRBV9 and TRBJ2-3, with 8 positions matching TRBD2. This CDR3 is CASSVFGLAADTQYF. The CDR3 nucleotides are TGTGCCAGCAGCGTTTTCGGACTAGCAGCAGATACGCAGTATTTT.